The next 3 T cell receptor beta chains were all read from a single sample in a study of blood T cell repertoires in COVID-19 (dated by TCRdb to 2018 to 2021). The library was built by means of the immunoSEQ multiplex PCR assay. Held by TCRdb, this immuneACCESS table contains in-frame sequences only and omits some clones. Under half of the omission traces to an unresolved V gene where checked; the cause of the rest is unknown. This sample has around 140,000 clones in its table, and roughly 88% of those were observed once. About 1.7% of the sample is in the top ten clones. Material for sequencing was peripheral blood. The receptors were gathered from a woman in her fifties or sixties with acute or convalescent COVID-19.

This clone came up a few times. The rearrangement links TRBV3-1 (or the pseudogene TRBV3-2) to TRBJ1-1; maybe TRBD1 (5 bases). The V and J ends lost 1 base and 7 bases respectively, with 10 bases between them. Germline loops: CDR1 LGHDT, CDR2 YNNKEL (reference sequence). This CDR3 region has 13 residues. The CDR3 spells CASSQAPGLEAFF. The CDR3 DNA reads as TGTGCCAGCAGCCAAGCCCCGGGACTTGAAGCTTTCTTT.

This rearrangement joins TRBV5-4 to TRBJ2-1; 9 nucleotides align to TRBD2. The CDR3 sequence is 15 residues long. V dropped 4 bases and J dropped 2; count of bases not matched to a gene: 4. Germline CDR1 and CDR2: SGHNT and YYREEE (reference sequence). CDR3 sequence (DNA): TGTGCCAGCAGCCGTAGCGGGAGAGCCTACAATGAGCAGTTCTTC. Protein sequence: CASSRSGRAYNEQFF.

The rearrangement links TRBV19 to TRBJ1-5; D uncertain. Germline assignment: CDR1 LNHDA and CDR2 SQIVND (reference sequence). V dropped 0 bases and J dropped 7 bases, with 13 bases sitting between them. This CDR3 region has 15 residues. The CDR3 nucleotides read TGTGCCAGTAGTATAGATCCGGGGAGGGTACAGCCCCAGCATTTT. Protein: CASSIDPGRVQPQHF.